The 21 T cell receptor beta chains below all came from one sample that was sequenced in a study of cytomegalovirus exposure and HLA in healthy donors. TCRdb's table, derived via immunoSEQ multiplex PCR, lists solely in-frame clones and lacks some. Among roughly 330,000 clones listed, roughly 87% were seen once. The specimen sequenced was PBMCs. The receptors originated from a woman under 40 in good health and CMV-seropositive.

The V gene is TRBV4-3, the J gene TRBJ2-2; no definite D call. Trimming took off 1 base at V and 0 bases at J, with 3 bases between the two ends. Germline lookup yields CDR1 LGHNA and CDR2 YSLEER. The CDR3 length is 14 residues. In nucleotides, the CDR3 is TGCGCCAGCAGCCAAGCTCCGAACACCGGGGAGCTGTTTTTT. Translation: CASSQAPNTGELFF.

The rearrangement links TRBV5-1 to TRBJ1-2; TRBD1 aligns across 8 bases. The germline gives CDR1 SGHRS, CDR2 YFSETQ. With V trimmed by 0 bases and J by 3 bases, 4 bases remained unmatched. This CDR3 region has 15 residues. CDR3 DNA: TGCGCCAGCAGCTTGGGGACAGGGTACTACTATGGCTACACCTTC. It encodes CASSLGTGYYYGYTF.

The chain combines TRBV7-2 with TRBJ2-3; 8 bases are a match to TRBD1. With 5 bases clipped from V and 5 bases from J, the junction kept 9 bases outside the gene matches. This CDR3 is built from 15 residues. CDR1 SGHTA and CDR2 FQGNSA come from the germline V gene. CDR3 coding DNA: TGTGCCAGCAGCCCCGGCAGGGGGCAGGTAGATACGCAGTATTTT. It encodes CASSPGRGQVDTQYF.

The rearrangement links TRBV7-6 to TRBJ2-5; D call uncertain. Looked up from germline, CDR1 is SGHVS and CDR2 is FNYEAQ. V shed 1 base and J shed 1 base, with 7 bases lying between them. The CDR3 sequence is 14 residues long. CDR3 DNA sequence: TGTGCCAGCAGCTTAGGGGGTCCCCAAGAGACCCAGTACTTC. Translated, it gives CASSLGGPQETQYF.

The gene calls are TRBV6-1 and TRBJ2-1; TRBD2 matches at 9 bases. The V segment lost 8 bases and the J segment 8 bases; nucleotides outside the gene matches: 10. Per germline, CDR1 MNHNS and CDR2 SASEGT. CDR3 size: 14 residues. This CDR3 reads CASRSGGSFYEQFF. The DNA for the CDR3 is TGTGCCAGCCGCAGCGGGGGGTCTTTTTATGAGCAGTTCTTC.

V usage is TRBV5-4 and J usage is TRBJ1-1; D unclear. Trimming shortened V by 4 bases and J by 7 bases, and 20 bases separated the two germline ends. The CDR3 has 15 amino acids. Germline CDR1 reads SGHNT; CDR2 reads YYREEE (reference sequence). DNA of the CDR3: TGTGCCAGCAGCCCCGGGGTCAGTAAGACCCTTGAAGCTTTCTTT. Its protein is CASSPGVSKTLEAFF.

The rearrangement joins TRBV7-2 to TRBJ2-5, with D perhaps TRBD2 (7 bases). Looked up from germline, CDR1 is SGHTA and CDR2 is FQGNSA. CDR3 length equals 14 residues. V was cut by 1 base and J by 4 bases, with 10 bases left in between. CDR3 coding DNA: TGTGCCAGCAGCTTAGATGCGGGGGCAGAGACCCAGTACTTC. Its translation is CASSLDAGAETQYF.

V and J are TRBV6-6 and TRBJ1-5, with D possibly being TRBD1 (6 bases). The CDR3 extends over 14 amino acids. V was clipped by 6 bases and J by 0 bases, with 9 bases between them. Per germline, CDR1 MNHNY and CDR2 SVGAGI (reference sequence). The CDR3: CASRGTNSNQPQHF. The CDR3 bases are TGTGCCAGCAGGGGGACAAATAGCAATCAGCCCCAGCATTTT.

J is TRBJ2-7 and V is TRBV7-9, with 14 bases lining up with TRBD2. CDR3 length: 16 residues. CDR1 is SEHNR and CDR2 is FQNEAQ in the germline V gene (reference sequence). The V segment lost 4 bases and the J segment 9 bases; nucleotides outside the gene matches: 11. The CDR3 loop is CASSSGLAGVFRGQYF. The CDR3 coding sequence is TGTGCCAGCAGCTCGGGACTAGCGGGAGTTTTCAGGGGGCAGTACTTC.

This rearrangement joins TRBV28 to TRBJ2-7, with D possibly TRBD2 on 6 matching bases. The V gene's germline CDR1 is MDHEN and CDR2 SYDVKM. Trimming pared 6 bases from V and 3 bases from J, leaving 24 bases between. The length of the CDR3 is 17 residues. The CDR3 reads CASSSRSGAGMSYEQYF. Written as DNA, the CDR3 is TGTGCCAGCAGCAGCCGCTCGGGTGCGGGAATGAGCTACGAGCAGTACTTC.

This clone has only one observation. V usage is TRBV5-4 and J usage is TRBJ2-1; TRBD2 matches at 7 bases. This CDR3 contains 14 residues. V shed 4 bases, J shed 2 bases, and the junction held 3 bases outside the gene matches. Germline V gives CDR1 SGHNT, CDR2 YYREEE (reference sequence). The CDR3 is CASSMTSPYNEQFF. The DNA of the CDR3 is TGTGCCAGCAGCATGACTAGCCCCTACAATGAGCAGTTCTTC.

This chain joins TRBV28 and TRBJ2-2; the match to TRBD2 covers 9 bases. V lost 4 bases and J lost 7; bases outside the gene matches: 10. The CDR3 is 16 amino acids. Germline CDR1 MDHEN, CDR2 SYDVKM. The DNA of the CDR3 is TGTGCCAGCAGTTGGAGTAGCGGGAGTCGGGACGGGGAGCTGTTTTTT. Encoded protein: CASSWSSGSRDGELFF.

V and J are TRBV6-5 and TRBJ1-2; D gene uncertain. Germline assignment: CDR1 MNHEY and CDR2 SVGAGI. V gave up 7 bases and J gave up 4 bases, with 13 bases separating them. The CDR3 totals 13 residues. The CDR3 is CASTEGAVYGYTF. DNA for the CDR3: TGTGCCAGCACGGAGGGTGCCGTCTATGGCTACACCTTC.

The V gene is TRBV6-6, the J gene TRBJ1-1, with 7 bases identical to TRBD1. Looked up from germline, CDR1 is MNHNY and CDR2 is SVGAGI (reference sequence). The CDR3 has 11 residues. In DNA, the CDR3 is TGTGCTCACGGGCAGGGGGTTGAAGCTTTCTTT. Amino acids: CAHGQGVEAFF.

For the CDR3, the DNA is TGTGCCAGCAGCATAGGGGGCAACACCGGGGAGCTGTTTTTT. Its protein is CASSIGGNTGELFF. The rearrangement links TRBV27 to TRBJ2-2, with 7 bases lining up with TRBD1. After removal of 6 bases from V and 2 bases from J, the junction contained 3 bases not matched to a gene. Germline values: CDR1 MNHEY, CDR2 SMNVEV (reference sequence). The CDR3 is 14 amino acids.

The chain couples TRBV5-1 to TRBJ1-1; D may be TRBD1 (5 bases). Trimming left V 1 base short and J 1 base short, with 11 bases between. The germline V gene encodes CDR1 SGHRS and CDR2 YFSETQ. The CDR3 runs to 15 residues. The CDR3 is CASSLWGEPNTEAFF. The CDR3 DNA sequence: TGCGCCAGCAGCTTGTGGGGGGAACCGAACACTGAAGCTTTCTTT. The full variable domain, rest sourced from reference TRBV5-1 and TRBJ1-1, is KAGVTQTPRYLIKTRGQQVTLSCSPISGHRSVSWYQQTPGQGLQFLFEYFSETQRNKGNFPGRFSGRQFSNSRSEMNVSTLELGDSALYLCASSLWGEPNTEAFFGQGTRLTVV.

V gene TRBV27 combines with J gene TRBJ1-5, with D perhaps matching TRBD1 (5 bases). Germline loops: CDR1 MNHEY, CDR2 SMNVEV (reference sequence). V lost 1 base and J lost 7, with 8 bases in between. CDR3 length: 13 amino acids. DNA of the CDR3: TGTGCCAGCAGTTTATTCCAGGGCCAGCCCCAGCATTTT. Its protein is CASSLFQGQPQHF.

The chain combines TRBV7-3 with TRBJ1-6; 9 bases are shared with TRBD1. This CDR3 is 12 amino acids long. The V and J ends lost 5 bases and 13 bases, in that order; junction bases with no gene match: 3. Germline lookup yields CDR1 SGHTA and CDR2 FQGTGA. The CDR3 DNA is TGTGCCAGCAGCCAAGACAGGGGGCCCCTCCACTTT. It codes for CASSQDRGPLHF.

This clone was found once. The chain is built from TRBV9 and TRBJ2-5; tentative D call: TRBD2 (7 bases). CDR3 size: 14 residues. Germline CDR1 reads SGDLS; CDR2 reads YYNGEE. Trimming stripped 4 bases from V and 5 bases from J, with 15 bases between. CDR3 sequence: CASSPTGGGETQYF. CDR3 DNA: TGTGCCAGCAGCCCGACGGGGGGCGGGGAGACCCAGTACTTC.

This clone showed up just a few times. Other DNA sequences in this specimen translate into the identical CDR3. The chain couples TRBV30 to TRBJ1-5, with D uncertain. The CDR3 runs 13 residues. Germline-derived CDR1 and CDR2 are GTSNPN and SVGIG (reference sequence). The germline V and J ends were trimmed by 0 bases and 4 bases, with 7 bases remaining between them. CDR3 in amino acids: CAWSVQENQPQHF. For the CDR3, the DNA is TGTGCCTGGAGTGTTCAAGAAAATCAGCCCCAGCATTTT.

The chain carries TRBV14 and TRBJ1-6; the D gene is possibly TRBD1 (5 bases). V was trimmed by 3 bases and J by 5 bases, leaving 14 bases between them. The V gene's germline CDR1 is SGHDN and CDR2 FVKESK. The CDR3 is made up of 16 amino acids. DNA of the CDR3: TGTGCCAGCAGCCATCAACCGGGACGGAATAATTCACCCCTCCACTTT. Protein product: CASSHQPGRNNSPLHF.